The 8 T cell receptor beta chains given below trace back to one sample, sequenced in a study of blood T cell repertoires in COVID-19. Sequencing used immunoSEQ multiplex PCR; TCRdb keeps in-frame clones, though not all of them. The repertoire holds almost 400,000 clones, with about 90% as singletons. The sequenced material came from PBMCs or T cells enriched from blood (not recorded which). All receptors derive from a woman aged 25 to 39 who had recovered from COVID-19.

This chain links TRBV9 with TRBJ2-1; 7 positions match TRBD2. Germline V gene sequence: CDR1 SGDLS, CDR2 YYNGEE. This CDR3 has 14 amino acids. Trimming at V came to 0 bases and at J to 5 bases, leaving 2 bases not matched to a gene. The CDR3 protein is CASSVERGNNEQFF. The CDR3 region has the DNA TGTGCCAGCAGCGTAGAGCGGGGTAACAATGAGCAGTTCTTC.

Only a few counts were recorded for this clone. The chain has TRBV7-2 and TRBJ1-2, with D tentatively TRBD1 (6 bases). This CDR3 has 14 amino acids. Per germline, CDR1 SGHTA and CDR2 FQGNSA. The ends were cut back, 5 bases at V and 4 bases at J, with 14 bases in the middle. The CDR3 nucleotides are TGTGCCAGCAGCGCCTCACAGGGCATCTATGGCTACACCTTC. It yields the protein CASSASQGIYGYTF.

The chain recombines TRBV11-2 with TRBJ2-1, with 9 bases lining up with TRBD2. The V and J ends lost 3 bases and 2 bases, in that order; junction bases with no gene match: 8. The CDR3 is made up of 17 amino acids. Germline lookup yields CDR1 SGHAT and CDR2 FQNNGV. CDR3 sequence reads: CASSFLLAGDPYNEQFF. CDR3 DNA sequence: TGTGCCAGCAGCTTCCTTTTAGCGGGAGACCCCTACAATGAGCAGTTCTTC. Using reference TRBV11-2 and TRBJ2-1 for the parts outside the CDR3, the full variable domain is EAGVAQSPRYKIIEKRQSVAFWCNPISGHATLYWYQQILGQGPKLLIQFQNNGVVDDSQLPKDRFSAERLKGVDSTLKIQPAKLEDSAVYLCASSFLLAGDPYNEQFFGPGTRLTVL.

The CDR3 reads CASSPRDRKISYEQYF. Written as DNA, the CDR3 is TGTGCCAGCAGTCCACGGGACAGGAAAATCTCCTACGAGCAGTACTTC. The V and J genes are TRBV27 and TRBJ2-7; 8 positions agree with TRBD1. CDR3 length: 16 residues. The ends lost 5 bases at V and 0 bases at J; junction bases unmatched: 9. Germline CDR1 MNHEY, CDR2 SMNVEV (reference sequence).

J is TRBJ1-6 and V is TRBV7-6; maybe TRBD1 (6 bases). This CDR3 contains 15 residues. Germline-derived CDR1 and CDR2 are SGHVS and FNYEAQ. V gave up 1 base and J gave up 8 bases, with 12 bases separating them. This CDR3 reads CASSLGSQGDSPLHF. The CDR3 nucleotides read TGTGCCAGCAGCTTAGGATCACAGGGAGATTCACCCCTCCACTTT. Combining the CDR3 with reference TRBV7-6 and TRBJ1-6 gives the whole variable domain GAGVSQSPRYKVTKRGQDVALRCDPISGHVSLYWYRQALGQGPEFLTYFNYEAQQDKSGLPNDRFSAERPEGSISTLTIQRTEQRDSAMYRCASSLGSQGDSPLHFGNGTRLTVT.

V and J are TRBV5-1 and TRBJ1-3, with D possibly TRBD1 on 5 matching bases. Trimming shortened V by 4 bases and J by 4 bases, and 9 bases separated the two germline ends. The CDR3 has 13 amino acids. Germline V gene lookup returns CDR1 SGHRS and CDR2 YFSETQ. CDR3 sequence: CASSGGTGNTIYF. CDR3 coding DNA: TGCGCCAGCAGCGGAGGGACGGGAAACACCATATATTTT. The full variable domain, rest sourced from reference TRBV5-1 and TRBJ1-3, is KAGVTQTPRYLIKTRGQQVTLSCSPISGHRSVSWYQQTPGQGLQFLFEYFSETQRNKGNFPGRFSGRQFSNSRSEMNVSTLELGDSALYLCASSGGTGNTIYFGEGSWLTVV.

The J gene is TRBJ1-1, the V gene TRBV27; D call uncertain. Trimming pared 2 bases from V and 0 bases from J, leaving 16 bases between. CDR1 is MNHEY and CDR2 is SMNVEV in the germline V gene (reference sequence). This CDR3 has 17 amino acids. CDR3 residues: CASSLRLPGGMNTEAFF. DNA of the CDR3: TGTGCCAGCAGTTTAAGGCTACCCGGAGGGATGAACACTGAAGCTTTCTTT.

V is TRBV28 and J is TRBJ1-2; D not resolved. The CDR3 covers 12 residues. Trimming pared 2 bases from V and 7 bases from J, leaving 8 bases between. CDR1 MDHEN and CDR2 SYDVKM come from the germline V gene. The CDR3, as DNA: TGTGCCAGCAGTTTAGTGCTCGGTGGCTACACCTTC. It translates to CASSLVLGGYTF.